These 32 T cell receptor beta chains were all obtained from the same sample, sequenced in a study of PD-1 blockade in classical Hodgkin lymphoma. No patient escaped relapse after autologous stem cell transplantation, and brentuximab vedotin exposure varied. The repertoire was sequenced with immunoSEQ multiplex PCR; TCRdb's copy has only in-frame clones and lacks some. The sample includes some 62,000 clones, approximately 88% of them seen just once. The specimen comprised peripheral blood mononuclear cells (PBMCs), sampled at baseline. Receptors originate from a human donor with classical Hodgkin lymphoma.

The chain uses TRBV11-2 and TRBJ1-1; tentatively, D is TRBD1 (5 bases). With 1 base removed from V and 9 bases from J, the gap between germline ends came to 12 bases. Germline CDR1 reads SGHAT; CDR2 reads FQNNGV. The CDR3 contains 13 residues. The CDR3 region has the DNA TGTGCCAGCAGCTTAGGATCGGGACGACAAGCTTTCTTT. Translating gives CASSLGSGRQAFF.

This rearrangement joins TRBV30 to TRBJ1-1; D possibly corresponds to TRBD1 (5 bases). This CDR3 has 17 amino acids. V was clipped by 3 bases and J by 1 base, with 21 bases between them. Germline CDR1 GTSNPN, CDR2 SVGIG (reference sequence). For the CDR3, the DNA is TGTGCCTGGAGAATATTAGAGGAGGAGGGACGGAACACTGAAGCTTTCTTT. It is translated as CAWRILEEEGRNTEAFF.

The chain combines TRBV30 with TRBJ2-3, with 7 bases identical to TRBD2. With 1 base clipped from V and 4 bases from J, the junction kept 5 bases outside the gene matches. Germline lookup yields CDR1 GTSNPN and CDR2 SVGIG (reference sequence). The CDR3 has 14 amino acids. This CDR3 reads CAWSDIRGADTQYF. In DNA form, the CDR3 reads TGTGCCTGGAGTGACATTCGGGGGGCAGATACGCAGTATTTT.

In nucleotides, the CDR3 is TGCGCCAGCAGCTTGCTCAGGCTCAGCAATCAGCCCCAGCATTTT. As protein: CASSLLRLSNQPQHF. The rearrangement links TRBV5-1 to TRBJ1-5; D is ambiguous. The V end lost 1 base, the J end lost 1 base, and 9 bases lay between the germline ends. The CDR3 length is 15 residues. Germline CDR1 reads SGHRS; CDR2 reads YFSETQ.

This chain connects TRBV6-5 to TRBJ2-5; no definite D call. The V gene's germline CDR1 is MNHEY and CDR2 SVGAGI. V was clipped by 2 bases and J by 4 bases, with 11 bases between them. This CDR3 has 14 amino acids. The CDR3 DNA reads as TGTGCCAGCAGTTACCTTTTATGGCCAGAGACCCAGTACTTC. Amino acids: CASSYLLWPETQYF.

The rearrangement uses TRBV2 and TRBJ2-7; 7 nucleotides line up with TRBD1. This CDR3 contains 17 residues. CDR1 is SNHLY, CDR2 FYNNEI, per germline. Trimming removed 4 bases from V and 0 bases from J; junction bases left unmatched: 12. The CDR3 sequence: CASSGDGRDSSSYEQYF. The CDR3 coding sequence is TGTGCCAGCAGTGGAGATGGAAGGGACAGCAGCTCCTACGAGCAGTACTTC.

The rearrangement links TRBV6-5 to TRBJ1-6; D uncertain. The V gene's germline CDR1 is MNHEY and CDR2 SVGAGI. The V end was cut by 6 bases, the J end by 11 bases, with 11 bases between. The CDR3 totals 12 residues. CDR3 nucleotides: TGTGCCAGCAGGTGGATCGACGCACCCCTCCACTTT. It specifies CASRWIDAPLHF.

This chain uses TRBV6-5 with TRBJ2-7; TRBD2 might be the D (6 bases). Germline V lookup: CDR1 MNHEY, CDR2 SVGAGI. The CDR3 length is 13 residues. Trimming took off 6 bases at V and 3 bases at J, with 12 bases between the two ends. CDR3 coding DNA: TGTGCCAGCAGATTTCGGCGGGACTACGAGCAGTACTTC. Encoded protein: CASRFRRDYEQYF.

This clone was detected once. This rearrangement joins TRBV30 to TRBJ2-7, with D maybe TRBD1 (6 bases). The germline V gene has CDR1 GTSNPN and CDR2 SVGIG (reference sequence). The CDR3 sequence is 13 residues long. V was trimmed by 2 bases and J by 2 bases, leaving 10 bases between them. CDR3 in amino acids: CAWSWSGAYEQYF. In nucleotides, the CDR3 is TGTGCCTGGAGTTGGTCAGGGGCCTACGAGCAGTACTTC.

This chain connects TRBV19 to TRBJ1-5; D might be TRBD1 (5 bases). CDR1 and CDR2 (germline): LNHDA, SQIVND (reference sequence). Trimming removed 5 bases from V and 1 base from J, with 30 bases in between. The CDR3 runs to 21 residues. The CDR3 here is CASSYRNYKAQGLRSNQPQHF. In nucleotides, the CDR3 is TGTGCCAGTAGTTATAGAAATTATAAGGCTCAGGGATTGAGGAGCAATCAGCCCCAGCATTTT. Full variable domain (missing parts from reference TRBV19 and TRBJ1-5): DGGITQSPKYLFRKEGQNVTLSCEQNLNHDAMYWYRQDPGQGLRLIYYSQIVNDFQKGDIAEGYSVSREKKESFPLTVTSAQKNPTAFYLCASSYRNYKAQGLRSNQPQHFGDGTRLSIL.

The V call is TRBV6-1, the J call TRBJ1-5, with D perhaps matching TRBD1 (5 bases). V lost 8 bases and J 9 bases, leaving 20 bases between the germline ends. Germline loops: CDR1 MNHNS, CDR2 SASEGT. The CDR3 extends over 14 amino acids. The CDR3, as DNA: TGTGCCAGCTCCTGGGACGGTGGGATTCTGCCCCAGCATTTT. This codes for CASSWDGGILPQHF.

The V gene is TRBV5-4, the J gene TRBJ1-2; no definite D call. Germline assignment: CDR1 SGHNT and CDR2 YYREEE (reference sequence). Trimming removed 3 bases at V and 8 bases at J, with 17 bases between. CDR3 size: 14 residues. The chain's CDR3 is CASSSRNLAWGYTF. CDR3 nucleotide sequence: TGTGCCAGCAGCTCCAGGAATCTTGCTTGGGGCTACACCTTC.

The CDR3 DNA sequence: TGTGCCAGCATTAGGGCGACTCACAGCTCCTACGAGCAGTACTTC. This encodes CASIRATHSSYEQYF. V and J are TRBV2 and TRBJ2-7, with D unresolved. Germline CDR1 reads SNHLY; CDR2 reads FYNNEI. Trimming stripped 7 bases from V and 0 bases from J, with 16 bases between. The CDR3 covers 15 residues.

The gene calls are TRBV7-8 and TRBJ1-5; possibly TRBD1 for D (5 bases). Germline V CDR1 and CDR2: SGHVS, FQNEAQ. There are 14 residues in the CDR3. The V and J ends lost 0 bases and 4 bases respectively, with 7 bases between them. The CDR3 loop reads CASSLAAGNQPQHF. CDR3 bases: TGTGCCAGCAGCTTAGCGGCAGGGAATCAGCCCCAGCATTTT.

The CDR3 coding sequence is TGTGCCAGTAGCGGACAACTTAACACCGGGGGCTACACCTTC. Translated, it gives CASSGQLNTGGYTF. The chain has TRBV19 and TRBJ1-2, with TRBD1 as a possible D gene (5 bases). This CDR3 is built from 14 residues. Looked up from germline, CDR1 is LNHDA and CDR2 is SQIVND (reference sequence). Trimming took 6 bases from V and 8 from J, leaving 19 bases between them.

The chain combines TRBV4-3 with TRBJ2-7; the D gene is possibly TRBD1 (7 bases). The ends were cut back, 3 bases at V and 3 bases at J, with 21 bases in the middle. The CDR3 has 17 residues. In germline, CDR1 is LGHNA, CDR2 YSLEER. Here the CDR3 reads CASSHAGLTGTFYEQYF. The CDR3 DNA sequence: TGCGCCAGCAGCCACGCGGGATTGACAGGGACCTTCTACGAGCAGTACTTC.

The chain has TRBV29-1 and TRBJ1-1, with 7 positions matching TRBD1. The CDR3 has 15 residues. The germline gives CDR1 SQVTM, CDR2 ANQGSEA. V trimming: 1 base; J trimming: 3 bases; junction bases outside the gene matches: 8. The CDR3 DNA sequence: TGCAGCGTTGAAGGCAGGGGGTCCTCCTACACTGAAGCTTTCTTT. Protein product: CSVEGRGSSYTEAFF.

The chain joins TRBV6-5 to TRBJ2-7; D is unresolved. The CDR3 has 14 residues. Trimming stripped 2 bases from V and 1 base from J, with 9 bases between. CDR1 MNHEY and CDR2 SVGAGI come from the germline V gene. As DNA, the CDR3 is TGTGCCAGCAGTTACCAGGTCTTATCCTACGAGCAGTACTTC. It codes for CASSYQVLSYEQYF.

V gene TRBV21-1 combines with J gene TRBJ1-1; the table calls TRBD1, which could not be checked here. TRBV21-1 is a listed pseudogene. The CDR3 is made up of 16 amino acids. Written as DNA, the CDR3 is TGTGCCAGCAGCAAAGCCCAGACAGGGGGGAACACTGAAGCTTTCTTT. The encoded protein is CASSKAQTGGNTEAFF.

The chain recombines TRBV5-8 with TRBJ1-6; 9 nucleotides align to TRBD1. The CDR3 contains 15 residues. Germline lookup yields CDR1 SGHTS and CDR2 YDEGEE. V lost 3 bases, J lost 7 bases, and 5 bases stayed unmatched. The CDR3 bases are TGTGCCAGCAGCTACCGGGACAGGGAGAATTCACCCCTCCACTTT. Translation: CASSYRDRENSPLHF.

The rearrangement links TRBV6-1 to TRBJ2-3; the match to TRBD1 covers 8 bases. The CDR3 has 16 amino acids. The germline V gene encodes CDR1 MNHNS and CDR2 SASEGT. The V segment lost 4 bases and the J segment 3 bases; nucleotides outside the gene matches: 9. The chain's CDR3 is CASSATGGVRTDTQYF. The CDR3, as DNA: TGTGCCAGCAGTGCAACAGGGGGAGTAAGGACAGATACGCAGTATTTT.

In this sample, this clone turned up once. V and J are TRBV7-8 and TRBJ1-1, with D unclear. Germline CDR1 SGHVS, CDR2 FQNEAQ. The V gene lost 3 bases and the J gene lost 5 bases, with 10 bases spanning the gap. The CDR3 is 13 residues long. The CDR3 sequence is CASSFYMGTEAFF. The CDR3, as DNA: TGTGCCAGCAGCTTTTATATGGGGACTGAAGCTTTCTTT. Full variable domain (remainder filled in from reference TRBV7-8 and TRBJ1-1): GAGVSQSPRYKVAKRGQDVALRCDPISGHVSLFWYQQALGQGPEFLTYFQNEAQLDKSGLPSDRFFAERPEGSVSTLKIQRTQQEDSAVYLCASSFYMGTEAFFGQGTRLTVV.

The V gene is TRBV4-1, the J gene TRBJ2-1; TRBD2 matches at 8 bases. CDR1 is MGHRA, CDR2 YSYEKL, per germline. Germline trimming cut 4 bases from V and 4 bases from J; bases unmatched to any gene: 9. This CDR3 has 16 amino acids. CDR3 in DNA: TGCGCCAGCAGCCCCTCAGCGGGGGACGATTACAATGAGCAGTTCTTC. It yields the protein CASSPSAGDDYNEQFF.

The chain carries TRBV4-3 and TRBJ1-3; weak D call: TRBD1 (6 bases). V was cut by 0 bases and J by 0 bases, with 6 bases left in between. CDR3 length: 15 amino acids. Germline assignment: CDR1 LGHNA and CDR2 YSLEER. The CDR3 coding sequence is TGCGCCAGCAGCCAAGACAGGGGCTCTGGAAACACCATATATTTT. Encoded protein: CASSQDRGSGNTIYF.

The chain recombines TRBV7-8 with TRBJ2-7; TRBD1 aligns across 9 bases. Per the germline V gene, CDR1 is SGHVS and CDR2 is FQNEAQ. This CDR3 contains 15 residues. V shed 2 bases and J 6 bases; nucleotides not matched to a gene: 8. The CDR3 sequence is CASSLPPGQGSEQYF. DNA of the CDR3: TGTGCCAGCAGCTTACCGCCGGGACAGGGTAGCGAGCAGTACTTC. Drawing the rest from reference TRBV7-8 and TRBJ2-7, the complete variable domain is GAGVSQSPRYKVAKRGQDVALRCDPISGHVSLFWYQQALGQGPEFLTYFQNEAQLDKSGLPSDRFFAERPEGSVSTLKIQRTQQEDSAVYLCASSLPPGQGSEQYFGPGTRLTVT.

The chain couples TRBV18 to TRBJ2-7; D not resolved. The CDR3 has 14 residues. The germline gives CDR1 KGHSH, CDR2 LQKENI. Trimming left V 3 bases short and J 2 bases short, with 11 bases between. The CDR3 bases are TGTGCCAGCTCACCTCAAACTGTGGCCTACGAGCAGTACTTC. It encodes CASSPQTVAYEQYF.

The V and J genes are TRBV6-4 and TRBJ2-3; D not resolved. Trimming took 4 bases from V and 2 from J, leaving 7 bases between them. The CDR3 sequence is 13 residues long. From germline, CDR1 is MRHNA and CDR2 SNTAGT. CDR3 sequence (DNA): TGTGCCAGCAGTGGCAGCTACACAGATACGCAGTATTTT. Protein: CASSGSYTDTQYF.

The genes are TRBV5-5 and TRBJ1-2, with a tentative D call TRBD1 (6 bases). Germline V gives CDR1 SGHKS, CDR2 YYEKEE (reference sequence). This CDR3 contains 14 residues. V was trimmed by 4 bases and J by 7 bases, leaving 17 bases between them. The CDR3 DNA reads as TGTGCCAGCAGCCCGGAGTGGGGGGCAGGTGGCTACACCTTC. It is translated as CASSPEWGAGGYTF.

This clone was observed a single time. J is TRBJ1-6 and V is TRBV6-5; D remains unclear. Trimming removed 1 base from V and 6 bases from J, with 7 bases in between. This CDR3 spans 14 amino acids. Per the germline V gene, CDR1 is MNHEY and CDR2 is SVGAGI. Written as DNA, the CDR3 is TGTGCCAGCAGTTACTGGCAGATTAATTCACCCCTCCACTTT. It yields the protein CASSYWQINSPLHF.

The CDR3 spells CATRTRTETYEQYF. CDR3 DNA: TGTGCCACCCGAACCCGGACGGAAACCTACGAGCAGTACTTC. V usage is TRBV10-3 and J usage is TRBJ2-7; D ambiguous. The V gene's germline CDR1 is ENHRY and CDR2 SYGVKD. This CDR3 is 14 amino acids long. Trimming removed 10 bases at V and 2 bases at J, with 18 bases between.

This clone was counted only a few times. The CDR3 DNA follows: TGTGCCAGCAGCCCTAGGAGGGGTGATAACAATGAGCAGTTCTTC. Encoded protein: CASSPRRGDNNEQFF. J is TRBJ2-1 and V is TRBV7-8; a weak D match, TRBD2 (6 bases). V dropped 5 bases and J dropped 5 bases, with 16 bases sitting between them. There are 15 residues in the CDR3. In germline, CDR1 is SGHVS, CDR2 FQNEAQ. Together with reference TRBV7-8 and TRBJ2-1, the CDR3 gives the full variable domain: GAGVSQSPRYKVAKRGQDVALRCDPISGHVSLFWYQQALGQGPEFLTYFQNEAQLDKSGLPSDRFFAERPEGSVSTLKIQRTQQEDSAVYLCASSPRRGDNNEQFFGPGTRLTVL.

The rearrangement uses TRBV4-2 and TRBJ2-7, with 7 bases that match TRBD1. CDR3 length: 13 amino acids. Trimming at V came to 1 base and at J to 7 bases, leaving 4 bases not matched to a gene. CDR1 LGHNA and CDR2 YNFKEQ come from the germline V gene. The CDR3 spells CASSQGTGEEQYF. CDR3 sequence (DNA): TGTGCCAGCAGCCAAGGGACAGGTGAGGAGCAGTACTTC.